This TCR beta chain was observed in a study of cytomegalovirus exposure and HLA in healthy donors. Study details: Genotyping of 300 to 450 donors showed that about 79% belonged to the Caucasian-associated ancestry cluster.

Researchers ran the PCR with 60 Vbeta and 13 Jbeta primers. Using immunoSEQ multiplex PCR, the repertoire was profiled, and TCRdb retains in-frame clones only, with some absent. The sample lists about 140,000 clones, less than 85% occurring once. Regarding this clone: No antigen is known for it.

There were likely unrecorded immune exposures, though donors were nominally healthy when sampled. The CDR3 totals 21 residues. Germline CDR1 and CDR2: SGHVS and FQNEAQ. V shed 1 base and J 5 bases; nucleotides not matched to a gene: 24. Findings of the study overall: Reported results showed that the classifier diagnosed cytomegalovirus status with high specificity and sensitivity.

Sequencing was carried out using PBMCs. The TCR comes from a middle-aged man in good health and CMV-seronegative. The gene calls are TRBV7-8 and TRBJ2-7, with 9 bases lining up with TRBD2. Here the CDR3 reads CASSLDFGSSSGVPLKNEQYF. CDR3 nucleotide sequence: TGTGCCAGCAGCTTAGATTTTGGCAGCTCTAGCGGGGTACCCCTGAAGAACGAGCAGTACTTC.